A selection of T cell receptor beta chains follows, all from one sample in a study of blood T cell repertoires in COVID-19. Measured with immunoSEQ multiplex PCR; TCRdb has only the in-frame clones, and not every one. The table shows about 69,000 clones, with around 90% occurring only once. The sequenced sample consisted of peripheral blood. The receptors were sampled from a man between 45 and 60 years old with acute or convalescent COVID-19. The conserved cysteine and the conserved F or W are not part of the CDR3 here. The order of the fields is V gene, J gene, CDR3 protein.

>TRBV7-2|TRBJ2-7
ASSRGTLLGINEQY
>TRBV5-1|TRBJ1-4
ASSENGQSNNEKLF
>TRBV5-4|TRBJ2-6
ASSRDISGANVLT
>TRBV24-1|TRBJ1-1
ATSDLIRVCTEAF
>TRBV14|TRBJ1-2
ASSQVPFPLQGAGGYT
>TRBV12-5|TRBJ1-2
ASGLTGARDYGYT
>TRBV5-1|TRBJ2-6
ASTDRPSSGANVLT
>TRBV19|TRBJ2-1
ASSSLAGYNEQF
>TRBV2|TRBJ1-3
ASILKTGSHTIY
>TRBV5-6|TRBJ2-7
ASSGQAYEQY
>TRBV20-1|TRBJ2-2
SASGNRGTGELF
>TRBV10-3|TRBJ2-3
AISPRVGDTQY
>TRBV9|TRBJ2-7
ASAGLGDEQY
>TRBV27|TRBJ2-7
ASSEYQGRNEQY
>TRBV11-2|TRBJ2-7
ASSAGVDRVWHEQY
>TRBV7-6|TRBJ2-1
ASSPGLAGVNEQF
>TRBV19|TRBJ2-3
ASSSQARGTDTQY
>TRBV30|TRBJ2-2
AWKQENTGELF
>TRBV18|TRBJ1-6
ASSPSPLSSYNSPLH
>TRBV24-1|TRBJ2-2
ATSLTNTGELF
>TRBV3-1/TRBV3-2|TRBJ1-5
ASSQEPGVQPQH
>TRBV19|TRBJ2-7
ASSISGRAGWSYEQY
>TRBV7-9|TRBJ1-6
ASSSRDRGLGSPLH
>TRBV11-2|TRBJ1-4
ASSSRGRGEKLF
>TRBV7-2|TRBJ1-1
ASSREGQGDTEAF
>TRBV12-3/TRBV12-4|TRBJ1-2
ASSQGVYGYT
>TRBV4-1|TRBJ1-2
ASSQEGRNGYT
>TRBV5-5|TRBJ1-1
ASSPARTGRWNTEAF
>TRBV4-1|TRBJ2-3
ASSVETFTDTQY
>TRBV5-1|TRBJ1-2
ASSLELPKRGYT
>TRBV7-6|TRBJ2-7
ASSAGLAGESYEQY
>TRBV11-2|TRBJ2-7
ASSPGLAGGSSYEQY
>TRBV30|TRBJ1-4
AWSPSRTGRKRNEKLF
>TRBV23-1|TRBJ2-3
ASSQFGSHTGTGVPDTQY
>TRBV12-3/TRBV12-4|TRBJ1-2
ASRLITGEGYT
>TRBV18|TRBJ2-3
ASSPRSGDTDTQY
>TRBV27|TRBJ1-2
ASSLVIGTGVVGYT
>TRBV10-3|TRBJ2-7
AISEGKGVLASYEQY
>TRBV6-6|TRBJ1-1
ASARVEGIYTEAF
>TRBV7-8|TRBJ2-3
ASSLGTSWRTDTQY
>TRBV19|TRBJ2-2
ASSSTGGTGELF
>TRBV4-1|TRBJ2-6
ASSHPWGTGLSSGANVLT
>TRBV25-1|TRBJ1-2
ASSMIAWYGYT
>TRBV19|TRBJ2-5
ASSIQETQY
>TRBV5-1|TRBJ2-7
ASSSGQVPYEQY
>TRBV14|TRBJ2-2
ASSQDWGPPGELF
>TRBV11-3|TRBJ1-2
ASSLDRGGYT
>TRBV20-1|TRBJ2-5
SASTGVQQQETQY
>TRBV11-2|TRBJ2-1
ASSHTSYNEQF
>TRBV27|TRBJ1-1
ASSLRGNTEAF
>TRBV9|TRBJ2-7
ASSPGWGYEQY
>TRBV3-1/TRBV3-2|TRBJ2-2
ATSGWNTGELF
>TRBV6-2/TRBV6-3|TRBJ2-7
ASSYPPGLFPRGTYEQY
>TRBV18|TRBJ1-5
ASSPLTYRDNQPQH
>TRBV18|TRBJ1-3
ASSPPGGPIVSGNTIY
>TRBV7-7|TRBJ2-7
ASSLQPGQGQYEQY
>TRBV4-3|TRBJ2-1
ASSQDQRARGRALSDNGQF